A selection of T cell receptor beta chains follows, all from one sample in a study of shared clonotypes between healthy human individuals. Generated by immunoSEQ multiplex PCR, the TCRdb table keeps only in-frame clones and is missing some. The data contain roughly 2.1 million clones, approximately 94% of them seen just once; the ten biggest clones take up 1.5% to 2%. Sequenced sample: naive CD8+ T cells from PBMCs. These receptors originate from a man in his late teens or twenties in good health. Some clones in this sample may be carry-over from other donors' samples. CDR3s include the opening cysteine and the closing phenylalanine or tryptophan. Fields, in order: clone size, D gene, J gene, V gene, CDR3 protein, CDR3 DNA. D genes are given only for firm matches. The size of a clone is reported for some rows only, either as once, few or many, or as a class for expanded clones.

.	.	TRBJ2-1	TRBV4-3	CASSQDWEPSDEQFF	TGCGCCAGCAGCCAAGACTGGGAACCCTCGGATGAGCAGTTCTTC
.	.	TRBJ2-2	TRBV28	CASSLEVDGELFF	TGTGCCAGCAGTTTAGAGGTCGACGGGGAGCTGTTTTTT
.	TRBD1	TRBJ1-1	TRBV4-1	CASSPYSEGARTEAFF	TGCGCCAGCAGCCCTTACTCAGAGGGGGCGCGTACTGAAGCTTTCTTT
.	TRBD2	TRBJ2-1	TRBV7-9	CASSLASGRSYNEQFF	TGTGCCAGCAGCTTAGCGAGCGGGAGGTCCTACAATGAGCAGTTCTTC
.	.	TRBJ2-7	TRBV27	CASSFSLGESTYEQYF	TGTGCCAGCAGTTTCAGTCTTGGGGAGTCGACCTACGAGCAGTACTTC
.	TRBD1	TRBJ1-2	TRBV10-3	CAIRGQGKGFYGYTF	TGTGCCATCAGGGGACAGGGAAAGGGTTTCTATGGCTACACCTTC
once	.	TRBJ2-1	TRBV19	CASSILPGDEQFF	TGTGCCAGTAGTATCCTGCCCGGCGATGAGCAGTTCTTC
.	TRBD2	TRBJ2-7	TRBV4-1	CASSQDLRVAGGVGYEQYF	TGCGCCAGCAGCCAAGACTTGAGGGTAGCGGGAGGGGTTGGCTACGAGCAGTACTTC
.	.	TRBJ2-7	TRBV5-6	CASSVPGQDYEQYF	TGTGCCAGCAGCGTCCCGGGGCAAGACTACGAGCAGTACTTC
.	.	TRBJ2-3	TRBV5-1	CASSFFTRDRSDTQYF	TGCGCCAGCAGCTTTTTCACGCGGGATCGGTCAGATACGCAGTATTTT
.	TRBD2	TRBJ2-2	TRBV9	CASSVGAGPSGAGELFF	TGTGCCAGCAGCGTAGGGGCGGGTCCGAGCGGGGCCGGGGAGCTGTTTTTT
.	.	TRBJ2-1	TRBV4-2	CASSSEGYDSYNEQFF	TGTGCCAGCAGCTCCGAGGGGTACGACTCCTACAATGAGCAGTTCTTC
once	.	TRBJ2-7	TRBV6-1	CASSDGLPRTDNYEQYF	TGTGCCAGCAGTGACGGACTCCCTCGGACAGACAACTACGAGCAGTACTTC
.	.	TRBJ2-1	TRBV4-1	CASSQEILASSSYNEQFF	TGCGCCAGCAGCCAAGAAATCCTAGCGTCAAGCTCCTACAATGAGCAGTTCTTC
.	TRBD2	TRBJ2-3	TRBV7-9	CASSLPLAGPGQGTQYF	TGTGCCAGCAGCTTACCGCTAGCGGGACCTGGCCAGGGTACGCAGTATTTT
.	TRBD2	TRBJ2-7	TRBV5-1	CASSLGPSGSLYEQYF	TGCGCCAGCAGCTTGGGCCCTAGCGGGAGTCTTTACGAGCAGTACTTC
.	TRBD1	TRBJ1-4	TRBV2	CASGTGGYEKLFF	TGTGCCAGCGGCACAGGGGGGTATGAAAAACTGTTTTTT
.	TRBD1	TRBJ2-2	TRBV28	CASSPRGTANTGELFF	TGTGCCAGCAGTCCCAGGGGGACGGCGAACACCGGGGAGCTGTTTTTT
.	.	TRBJ2-1	TRBV4-2	CASSQHRVNGPYNEQFF	TGTGCCAGCAGCCAACACAGGGTTAACGGCCCCTACAATGAGCAGTTCTTC
.	TRBD2	TRBJ2-2	TRBV4-3	CASSQDGLAGGMNTGELFF	TGCGCCAGCAGCCAAGACGGGCTAGCGGGAGGGATGAACACCGGGGAGCTGTTTTTT
.	TRBD2	TRBJ2-1	TRBV4-2	CASSQRLAGINEQFF	TGTGCCAGCAGCCAGAGACTAGCGGGTATCAATGAGCAGTTCTTC
.	.	TRBJ2-7	TRBV27	CASSPRQWNSYEQYF	TGTGCCAGCAGTCCTCGACAGTGGAACTCCTACGAGCAGTACTTC
.	.	TRBJ1-1	TRBV27	CASSFMGGQNTEAFF	TGTGCCAGCAGCTTTATGGGGGGGCAAAACACTGAAGCTTTCTTT
.	TRBD2	TRBJ2-1	TRBV27	CASSPGYLAGVSDEQFF	TGTGCCAGCAGTCCAGGATATCTAGCGGGAGTGAGTGATGAGCAGTTCTTC
once	.	TRBJ2-1	TRBV5-6	CASSLAYFGEEQFF	TGTGCCAGCAGCTTGGCTTACTTCGGGGAGGAGCAGTTCTTC
.	TRBD1	TRBJ2-1	TRBV27	CASSFYVTGGRNEQFF	TGTGCCAGCAGTTTCTATGTGACAGGGGGCCGAAATGAGCAGTTCTTC
.	.	TRBJ2-1	TRBV7-3	CASSLGGWNEQFF	TGTGCCAGCAGCTTAGGGGGATGGAATGAGCAGTTCTTC
.	.	TRBJ1-3	TRBV25-1	CASSSGTTNTIYF	TGTGCCAGCAGTTCCGGGACAACGAACACCATATATTTT